This T cell receptor beta chain originates from a study of shared clonotypes between healthy human individuals. General study points: In contrast to clonotypes shared by all four donors, non-shared clonotypes had lower generation probabilities.

Naive CD8 cells lacked CD45RO and underwent positive selection for CCR7, leaving out terminally differentiated effector memory CD45RA+ cells. Every contributor of samples was a Caucasian grown-up residing in Nashville, Tennessee. The V and J ends lost 3 bases and 2 bases respectively, with 15 bases between them. The CDR3 sequence is 15 residues long. Germline V gene sequence: CDR1 SGHDT, CDR2 YYEEEE. Sorted-subset replicate PCR reactions were performed with 150 to 200 ng DNA, corresponding to 30,000 or so T cell genomes. The assay was immunoSEQ multiplex PCR, and TCRdb's table has in-frame clones only and misses some. The data contain over 2 million clones, just under 95% of them seen just once; the ten biggest clones take up roughly 1%. A remark on this clone: Its antigen is unknown.

This receptor was obtained from a man aged 18-30 years in good health. Sequencing was performed on naive CD8+ T cells sorted from blood. The V call is TRBV5-6, the J call TRBJ2-7; TRBD1 or TRBD2 may be the D gene (5 bases each). This CDR3 reads CASSWAGTEAYEQYF. CDR3 in DNA: TGTGCCAGCAGCTGGGCCGGGACCGAGGCCTACGAGCAGTACTTC.